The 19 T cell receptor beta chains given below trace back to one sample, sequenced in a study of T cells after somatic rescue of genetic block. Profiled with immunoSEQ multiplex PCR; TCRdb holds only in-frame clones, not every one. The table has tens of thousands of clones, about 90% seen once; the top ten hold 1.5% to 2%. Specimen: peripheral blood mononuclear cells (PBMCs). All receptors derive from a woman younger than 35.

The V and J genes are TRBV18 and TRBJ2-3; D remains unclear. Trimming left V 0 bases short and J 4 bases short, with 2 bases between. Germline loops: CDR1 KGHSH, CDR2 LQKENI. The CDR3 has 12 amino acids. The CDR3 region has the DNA TGTGCCAGCTCACCACCCGCAGATACGCAGTATTTT. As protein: CASSPPADTQYF.

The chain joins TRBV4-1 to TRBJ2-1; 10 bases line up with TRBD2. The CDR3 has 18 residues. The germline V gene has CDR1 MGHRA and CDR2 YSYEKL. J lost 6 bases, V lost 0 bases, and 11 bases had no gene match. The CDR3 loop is CASSQDLPGLADLNEQFF. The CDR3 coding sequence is TGCGCCAGCAGCCAAGATTTACCCGGACTAGCGGATCTCAATGAGCAGTTCTTC.

CDR3 nucleotide sequence: TGCGCCAGCAGCCATGGGGCCCGGGCAGGGTCCTACGAGCAGTACTTC. As protein: CASSHGARAGSYEQYF. The chain couples TRBV5-1 to TRBJ2-7; D is perhaps TRBD1 (5 bases). The CDR3 has 16 amino acids. V lost 4 bases and J 1 base, leaving 18 bases between the germline ends. From germline, CDR1 is SGHRS and CDR2 YFSETQ.

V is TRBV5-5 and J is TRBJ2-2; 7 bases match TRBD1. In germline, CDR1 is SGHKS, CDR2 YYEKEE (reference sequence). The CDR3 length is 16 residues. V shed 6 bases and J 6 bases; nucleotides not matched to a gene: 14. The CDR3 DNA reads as TGTGCCAGCACTGAGGGGACAGACGTAGGCGCCGGGGAGCTGTTTTTT. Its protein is CASTEGTDVGAGELFF.

The DNA of the CDR3 is TGTGCCAGTAGTACAACCGGGACCCAGGGGGGCTACACCTTC. Translation: CASSTTGTQGGYTF. The chain joins TRBV19 to TRBJ1-2, with D tentatively TRBD1 (6 bases). The CDR3 is 14 residues long. Germline V gives CDR1 LNHDA, CDR2 SQIVND (reference sequence). Trimming left V 4 bases short and J 8 bases short, with 17 bases between.

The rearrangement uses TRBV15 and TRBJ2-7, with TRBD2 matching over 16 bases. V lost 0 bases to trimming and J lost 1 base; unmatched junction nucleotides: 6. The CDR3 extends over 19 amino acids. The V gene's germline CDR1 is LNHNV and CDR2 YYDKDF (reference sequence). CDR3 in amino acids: CATSRDLGLAGGPSYEQYF. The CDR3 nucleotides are TGTGCCACCAGCAGAGATCTGGGACTAGCGGGAGGGCCATCCTACGAGCAGTACTTC. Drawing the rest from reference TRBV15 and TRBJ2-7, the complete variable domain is DAMVIQNPRYQVTQFGKPVTLSCSQTLNHNVMYWYQQKSSQAPKLLFHYYDKDFNNEADTPDNFQSRRPNTSFCFLDIRSPGLGDTAMYLCATSRDLGLAGGPSYEQYFGPGTRLTVT.

CDR3 in amino acids: CSVFSGRASYEQYF. For the CDR3, the DNA is TGCAGCGTCTTTAGCGGGAGGGCCTCCTACGAGCAGTACTTC. V and J are TRBV29-1 and TRBJ2-7, with 11 bases fitting TRBD2. J was trimmed by 0 bases and V by 6 bases; bases with no gene match: 4. The CDR3 loop spans 14 amino acids. Germline-derived CDR1 and CDR2 are SQVTM and ANQGSEA.

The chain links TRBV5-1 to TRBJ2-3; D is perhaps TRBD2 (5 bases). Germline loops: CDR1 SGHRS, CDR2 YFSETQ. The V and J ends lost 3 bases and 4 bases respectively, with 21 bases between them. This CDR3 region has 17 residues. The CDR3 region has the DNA TGCGCCAGCAGCTCGCTTGGCCGCCGTGGCGGGTCAGATACGCAGTATTTT. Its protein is CASSSLGRRGGSDTQYF.

The CDR3 nucleotides read TGTGCCAGCAGCTCTTGGGCGGGGGGCCGCGAAAAACTGTTTTTT. This codes for CASSSWAGGREKLFF. The genes are TRBV6-5 and TRBJ1-4, with a weak D call TRBD1 (6 bases). The germline V and J ends were trimmed by 6 bases and 8 bases, with 19 bases remaining between them. The CDR3 contains 15 residues. In germline, CDR1 is MNHEY, CDR2 SVGAGI.

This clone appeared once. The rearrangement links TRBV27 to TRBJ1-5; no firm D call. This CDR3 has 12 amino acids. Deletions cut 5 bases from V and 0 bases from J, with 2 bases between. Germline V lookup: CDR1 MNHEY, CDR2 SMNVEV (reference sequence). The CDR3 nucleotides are TGTGCCAGCAGTGATAGCAATCAGCCCCAGCATTTT. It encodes CASSDSNQPQHF.

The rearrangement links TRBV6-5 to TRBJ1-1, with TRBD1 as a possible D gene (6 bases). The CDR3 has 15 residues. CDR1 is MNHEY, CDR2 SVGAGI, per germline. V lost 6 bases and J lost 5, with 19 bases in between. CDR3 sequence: CASRPFGLGGTEAFF. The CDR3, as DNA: TGTGCCAGCAGGCCCTTTGGCCTAGGGGGAACTGAAGCTTTCTTT.

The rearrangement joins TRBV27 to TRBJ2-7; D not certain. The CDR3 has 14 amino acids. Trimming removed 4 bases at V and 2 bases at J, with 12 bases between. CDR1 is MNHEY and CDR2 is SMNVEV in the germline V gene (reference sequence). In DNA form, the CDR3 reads TGTGCCAGCAGTTCCATGTCGGGCCCCTACGAGCAGTACTTC. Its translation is CASSSMSGPYEQYF.

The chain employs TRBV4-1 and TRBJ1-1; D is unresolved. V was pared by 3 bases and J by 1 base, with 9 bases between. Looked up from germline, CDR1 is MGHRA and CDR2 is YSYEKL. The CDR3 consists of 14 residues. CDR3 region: CASSQIRRNTEAFF. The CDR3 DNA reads TGCGCCAGCAGCCAGATCCGCCGGAACACTGAAGCTTTCTTT.

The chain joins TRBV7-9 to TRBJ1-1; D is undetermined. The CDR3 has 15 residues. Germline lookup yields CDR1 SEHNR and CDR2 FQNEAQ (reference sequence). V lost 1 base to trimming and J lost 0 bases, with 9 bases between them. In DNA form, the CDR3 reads TGTGCCAGCAGCTTAGGGGCAGCTTTGAACACTGAAGCTTTCTTT. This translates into CASSLGAALNTEAFF.

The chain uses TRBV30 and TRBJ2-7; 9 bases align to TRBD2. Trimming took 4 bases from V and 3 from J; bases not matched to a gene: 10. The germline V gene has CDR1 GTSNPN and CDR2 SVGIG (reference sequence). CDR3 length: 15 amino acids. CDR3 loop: CAWTLAGTNFYEQYF. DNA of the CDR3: TGTGCCTGGACTCTAGCGGGAACCAACTTCTACGAGCAGTACTTC.

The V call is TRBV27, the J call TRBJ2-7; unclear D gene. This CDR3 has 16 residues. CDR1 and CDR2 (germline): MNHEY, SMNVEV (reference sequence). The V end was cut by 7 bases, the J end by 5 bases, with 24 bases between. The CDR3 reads CASKMLLSQTTNEQYF. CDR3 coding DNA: TGTGCCAGCAAAATGCTGTTGTCCCAAACTACGAACGAGCAGTACTTC.

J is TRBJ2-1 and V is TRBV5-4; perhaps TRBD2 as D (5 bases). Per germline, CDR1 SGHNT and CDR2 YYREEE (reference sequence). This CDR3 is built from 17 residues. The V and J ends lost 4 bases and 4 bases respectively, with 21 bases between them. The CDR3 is CASSPDLSAGTYNEQFF. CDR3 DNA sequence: TGTGCCAGCAGCCCCGACTTGAGCGCGGGTACTTACAATGAGCAGTTCTTC.

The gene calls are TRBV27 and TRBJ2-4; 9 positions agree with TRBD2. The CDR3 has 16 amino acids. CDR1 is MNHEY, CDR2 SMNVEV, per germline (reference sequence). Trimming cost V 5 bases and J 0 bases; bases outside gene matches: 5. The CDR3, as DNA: TGTGCCAGCAGTGGAATAGCGGGAGCAGCCAAAAACATTCAGTACTTC. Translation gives CASSGIAGAAKNIQYF.

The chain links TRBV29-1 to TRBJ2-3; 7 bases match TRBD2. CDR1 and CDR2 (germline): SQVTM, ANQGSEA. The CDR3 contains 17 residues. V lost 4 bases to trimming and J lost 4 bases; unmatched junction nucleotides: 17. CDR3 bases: TGCAGCGTTGTAGGTGTCCAGGGAGGGTTTTTGGCAGATACGCAGTATTTT. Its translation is CSVVGVQGGFLADTQYF.